These T cell receptor beta chains were read from a single sample in a study of tumor-infiltrating lymphocytes in primary liver carcinoma. Via MiXCR, TCRdb re-called the multiplex PCR reads, giving one row per CDR3 protein. The table includes more than 150,000 distinct CDR3 sequences, about 60% detected once. Material: peripheral blood. The source of these receptors is a man in his forties or fifties with primary liver carcinoma and hepatitis B virus infection. Both conserved end residues are part of each CDR3. Fields, in order: V gene, clone size, J gene, D gene, CDR3 length, CDR3 protein, CDR3 DNA. The D gene is left open where the match is weak. Part of the rows lack a size; the others show once, few, many or a class for expanded clones.

V gene: TRBV11-2
clone size: .
J gene: TRBJ2-7
D gene: .
CDR3 length: 15
CDR3 protein: CANSHSRDGIWKQYF
CDR3 DNA: TGTGCCAACAGTCACTCCCGGGACGGAATTTGGAAGCAGTACTTC

V gene: TRBV10-2
clone size: .
J gene: TRBJ2-7
D gene: .
CDR3 length: 16
CDR3 protein: CASSEEGIGLSYEQYF
CDR3 DNA: TGTGCCAGCAGTGAGGAGGGGATTGGGCTTTCCTACGAGCAGTACTTC

V gene: TRBV12-3/TRBV12-4
clone size: .
J gene: TRBJ1-5
D gene: TRBD1
CDR3 length: 13
CDR3 protein: CASRQGAGQPQHF
CDR3 DNA: TGTGCCAGCAGACAGGGGGCAGGTCAGCCCCAGCATTTT

V gene: TRBV11-2
clone size: many
J gene: TRBJ2-2
D gene: .
CDR3 length: 14
CDR3 protein: CASSFLGMTGELFF
CDR3 DNA: TGTGCCAGCAGCTTCTTGGGCATGACCGGGGAGCTGTTTTTT

V gene: TRBV11-2
clone size: few
J gene: TRBJ2-3
D gene: .
CDR3 length: 14
CDR3 protein: CVSSFGPSTDTQYF
CDR3 DNA: TGTGTCAGCAGCTTTGGACCTAGCACAGATACGCAGTATTTT

V gene: TRBV28
clone size: .
J gene: TRBJ1-1
D gene: .
CDR3 length: 12
CDR3 protein: CASRFGPTEAFF
CDR3 DNA: TGTGCCTCGCGTTTTGGTCCCACTGAAGCTTTCTTT

V gene: TRBV11-2
clone size: many
J gene: TRBJ2-7
D gene: .
CDR3 length: 16
CDR3 protein: CASSLGAGESPREQYF
CDR3 DNA: TGTGCCAGCAGCTTAGGGGCCGGGGAGAGCCCTCGGGAGCAGTACTTC

V gene: TRBV12-3/TRBV12-4
clone size: few
J gene: TRBJ2-1
D gene: .
CDR3 length: 13
CDR3 protein: CASSSVTYNEQFF
CDR3 DNA: TGTGCCAGCAGTTCCGTAACCTACAATGAGCAGTTCTTC

V gene: TRBV4-2
clone size: .
J gene: TRBJ2-3
D gene: TRBD1
CDR3 length: 16
CDR3 protein: CASRLMGTGGTDTQYF
CDR3 DNA: TGTGCCAGCAGACTCATGGGGACAGGGGGTACAGATACGCAGTATTTT

V gene: TRBV5-6
clone size: .
J gene: TRBJ2-3
D gene: .
CDR3 length: 16
CDR3 protein: CASRFQLSESTDTQYF
CDR3 DNA: TGTGCCAGCAGGTTCCAGTTGAGCGAGAGTACAGATACGCAGTATTTT

V gene: TRBV6-5
clone size: .
J gene: TRBJ1-4
D gene: .
CDR3 length: 15
CDR3 protein: CASGRGLGEAGKLFF
CDR3 DNA: TGTGCCAGCGGTCGGGGTCTAGGGGAGGCGGGAAAACTGTTTTTT

V gene: TRBV29-1
clone size: .
J gene: TRBJ2-1
D gene: TRBD2
CDR3 length: 22
CDR3 protein: CSVHLRYLIAGGPVDYYNEHFF
CDR3 DNA: TGCAGCGTTCACCTCCGGTACCTTATAGCGGGAGGGCCGGTTGACTACTACAATGAGCACTTCTTC

V gene: TRBV4-1
clone size: .
J gene: TRBJ2-3
D gene: .
CDR3 length: 15
CDR3 protein: CASSQEIPGNQPQYF
CDR3 DNA: TGCGCCAGCAGCCAAGAAATCCCAGGGAATCAGCCCCAGTATTTT

V gene: TRBV28
clone size: .
J gene: TRBJ2-7
D gene: .
CDR3 length: 13
CDR3 protein: CAEGAYRSYEQYF
CDR3 DNA: TGTGCAGAGGGTGCGTACCGCTCCTACGAGCAGTACTTC

V gene: TRBV30
clone size: .
J gene: TRBJ2-7
D gene: TRBD1
CDR3 length: 15
CDR3 protein: CAWSYRDSTNYEQYF
CDR3 DNA: TGTGCCTGGAGTTATCGGGACAGCACAAATTACGAGCAGTACTTC

V gene: TRBV4-2
clone size: .
J gene: TRBJ2-7
D gene: .
CDR3 length: 18
CDR3 protein: CASIQEVQGQGITYEQYF
CDR3 DNA: TGTGCCAGTATCCAAGAGGTTCAGGGGCAGGGGATCACCTACGAGCAGTACTTC

V gene: TRBV11-3
clone size: .
J gene: TRBJ2-1
D gene: TRBD2
CDR3 length: 15
CDR3 protein: CASSFREGINNEQFF
CDR3 DNA: TGTGCCAGCAGCTTTAGGGAGGGCATCAACAATGAGCAGTTCTTC

V gene: TRBV6-5
clone size: .
J gene: TRBJ1-2
D gene: .
CDR3 length: 17
CDR3 protein: CASSSTPQGAFNYGYTF
CDR3 DNA: TGTGCCAGCAGTTCCACCCCCCAAGGGGCCTTCAACTATGGCTACACCTTC

V gene: TRBV11-2
clone size: .
J gene: TRBJ2-1
D gene: .
CDR3 length: 16
CDR3 protein: CASSSILERYYNEQFF
CDR3 DNA: TGTGCCAGCAGCTCAATTCTAGAGCGGTACTACAATGAGCAGTTCTTC

V gene: TRBV11-1
clone size: .
J gene: TRBJ2-7
D gene: .
CDR3 length: 15
CDR3 protein: CASSLQSNVSYEQYF
CDR3 DNA: TGTGCCAGCAGCTTACAATCAAATGTCTCCTACGAGCAATACTTC

V gene: TRBV11-2
clone size: .
J gene: TRBJ2-3
D gene: .
CDR3 length: 17
CDR3 protein: CASSIESSVRIGDTQYF
CDR3 DNA: TGTGCCAGCAGCATAGAGTCTAGCGTGAGGATCGGAGATACGCAGTATTTT

V gene: TRBV4-1
clone size: .
J gene: TRBJ2-7
D gene: TRBD2
CDR3 length: 15
CDR3 protein: CASSPGLAALGEQYF
CDR3 DNA: TGCGCCAGCAGCCCCGGACTAGCGGCCTTGGGGGAGCAGTACTTC

V gene: TRBV29-1
clone size: few
J gene: TRBJ2-1
D gene: TRBD2
CDR3 length: 13
CDR3 protein: CSVLPGLGNEQFF
CDR3 DNA: TGCAGCGTTCTCCCGGGACTAGGAAATGAGCAGTTCTTC

V gene: TRBV6-2/TRBV6-3
clone size: few
J gene: TRBJ1-1
D gene: .
CDR3 length: 13
CDR3 protein: CASSYPQGIEAFF
CDR3 DNA: TGTGCCAGCAGTTACCCCCAAGGTATTGAAGCTTTCTTT

V gene: TRBV12-3/TRBV12-4
clone size: .
J gene: TRBJ1-6
D gene: TRBD1
CDR3 length: 15
CDR3 protein: CASSLGDRGNSPLHF
CDR3 DNA: TGTGCCAGCAGCCTAGGAGACAGGGGGAATTCACCCCTCCACTTT

V gene: TRBV11-2
clone size: many
J gene: TRBJ2-7
D gene: .
CDR3 length: 12
CDR3 protein: CASSFGPYEQYF
CDR3 DNA: TGTGCCAGCAGCTTTGGTCCCTACGAGCAGTACTTC

V gene: TRBV29-1
clone size: once
J gene: TRBJ2-5
D gene: .
CDR3 length: 13
CDR3 protein: CRVEPLEGETQYF
CDR3 DNA: TGCAGAGTCGAACCACTAGAGGGGGAGACCCAGTACTTC

V gene: TRBV29-1
clone size: .
J gene: TRBJ1-4
D gene: .
CDR3 length: 14
CDR3 protein: CSVETPGSREKLFF
CDR3 DNA: TGCAGCGTTGAAACTCCGGGATCGCGGGAAAAACTGTTTTTT

V gene: TRBV6-6
clone size: .
J gene: TRBJ1-4
D gene: .
CDR3 length: 13
CDR3 protein: CDSRPDRDEKLFF
CDR3 DNA: TGTGACAGCAGACCGGACAGAGATGAAAAACTGTTTTTT

V gene: TRBV11-2
clone size: .
J gene: TRBJ2-2
D gene: TRBD1
CDR3 length: 17
CDR3 protein: CASSLRSGTVNTGELFF
CDR3 DNA: TGTGCCAGCAGCTTACGGTCAGGGACAGTGAACACCGGGGAGCTGTTTTTT

V gene: TRBV29-1
clone size: .
J gene: TRBJ2-1
D gene: .
CDR3 length: 16
CDR3 protein: CSARSPRGLLDNEQFF
CDR3 DNA: TGCAGCGCGAGAAGCCCAAGGGGGTTACTTGACAATGAGCAGTTCTTC

V gene: TRBV6-5
clone size: few
J gene: TRBJ2-5
D gene: .
CDR3 length: 13
CDR3 protein: CANPTGLGETQYF
CDR3 DNA: TGTGCCAACCCCACGGGACTGGGGGAGACCCAGTACTTC

V gene: TRBV5-6
clone size: .
J gene: TRBJ2-3
D gene: .
CDR3 length: 14
CDR3 protein: CASSSGLPGDTQYF
CDR3 DNA: TGTGCCAGCAGCTCGGGCCTCCCGGGGGATACGCAGTATTTT

V gene: TRBV11-2
clone size: .
J gene: TRBJ2-2
D gene: .
CDR3 length: 13
CDR3 protein: CASSLDFIGELFF
CDR3 DNA: TGCGCCAGCAGCTTAGACTTCATCGGGGAGCTGTTTTTT

V gene: TRBV6-2/TRBV6-3
clone size: .
J gene: TRBJ2-7
D gene: .
CDR3 length: 16
CDR3 protein: CASSYLRTKDSYEQYF
CDR3 DNA: TGTGCCAGCAGTTACCTCCGGACTAAAGACTCCTACGAGCAGTACTTC

V gene: TRBV13
clone size: .
J gene: TRBJ2-1
D gene: TRBD2
CDR3 length: 16
CDR3 protein: CASSLGGLAGVREQFF
CDR3 DNA: TGTGCCAGCAGCTTAGGCGGACTAGCGGGAGTTAGGGAGCAGTTCTTC

V gene: TRBV4-1
clone size: .
J gene: TRBJ2-3
D gene: .
CDR3 length: 18
CDR3 protein: CASSQEPRYSPSTDTRYF
CDR3 DNA: TGCGCCAGCAGCCAAGAACCCAGATATAGCCCCAGCACAGATACGCGGTATTTT

V gene: TRBV11-2
clone size: many
J gene: TRBJ2-7
D gene: .
CDR3 length: 13
CDR3 protein: CASSLAVPYEQYF
CDR3 DNA: TGTGCCAGCAGCTTAGCGGTGCCCTACGAGCAGTACTTC

V gene: TRBV6-2/TRBV6-3
clone size: .
J gene: TRBJ2-1
D gene: .
CDR3 length: 11
CDR3 protein: CAISSGNEQFF
CDR3 DNA: TGTGCCATCAGTTCGGGTAATGAGCAGTTCTTC

V gene: TRBV29-1
clone size: .
J gene: TRBJ1-1
D gene: TRBD1
CDR3 length: 16
CDR3 protein: CSVISGTGFRGTEAFF
CDR3 DNA: TGCAGCGTGATTTCCGGGACAGGGTTCCGGGGGACTGAAGCTTTCTTT

V gene: TRBV29-1
clone size: few
J gene: TRBJ2-3
D gene: TRBD1
CDR3 length: 13
CDR3 protein: CSVEGLQGDTQYF
CDR3 DNA: TGCAGCGTTGAGGGCTTACAGGGGGATACGCAGTATTTT

V gene: TRBV12-5
clone size: .
J gene: TRBJ2-1
D gene: .
CDR3 length: 12
CDR3 protein: CASGFRGNERFF
CDR3 DNA: TGTGCTAGTGGTTTCAGGGGCAATGAGCGGTTCTTC

V gene: TRBV11-2
clone size: .
J gene: TRBJ2-7
D gene: .
CDR3 length: 15
CDR3 protein: CASSLAASSFYEQYF
CDR3 DNA: TGTGCCAGCAGCTTGGCTGCGTCTAGCTTCTATGAGCAGTACTTC

V gene: TRBV4-2
clone size: .
J gene: TRBJ2-2
D gene: .
CDR3 length: 15
CDR3 protein: CASSQDLRGSGELFF
CDR3 DNA: TGTGCCAGCAGTCAAGACCTACGGGGATCCGGGGAGCTGTTTTTT

V gene: TRBV11-2
clone size: .
J gene: TRBJ2-2
D gene: TRBD2
CDR3 length: 19
CDR3 protein: CVSSLPGLTGGPGTWELFF
CDR3 DNA: TGTGTCAGCAGCTTACCGGGACTAACGGGAGGGCCGGGCACCTGGGAGCTGTTTTTT

V gene: TRBV12-3/TRBV12-4
clone size: few
J gene: TRBJ2-7
D gene: .
CDR3 length: 14
CDR3 protein: CASSYTTGSYEQYF
CDR3 DNA: TGTGCCAGCAGTTATACGACAGGATCCTACGAGCAGTACTTC

V gene: TRBV6-2/TRBV6-3
clone size: .
J gene: TRBJ1-1
D gene: .
CDR3 length: 13
CDR3 protein: CDSRQSMNTEAFF
CDR3 DNA: TGTGACAGCCGGCAGAGCATGAACACTGAAGCTTTCTTT

V gene: TRBV11-1
clone size: few
J gene: TRBJ1-5
D gene: .
CDR3 length: 13
CDR3 protein: CASSLADHQSQHF
CDR3 DNA: TGTGCCAGCAGCTTAGCGGATCATCAGTCCCAGCATTTC

V gene: TRBV11-2
clone size: many
J gene: TRBJ1-5
D gene: .
CDR3 length: 14
CDR3 protein: CASSSGDGNQPQHF
CDR3 DNA: TGTGCCAGCAGCTCGGGGGATGGCAATCAGCCCCAGCATTTT

V gene: TRBV6-5
clone size: .
J gene: TRBJ2-3
D gene: TRBD1
CDR3 length: 17
CDR3 protein: CASSPVAPGQGPDTQYF
CDR3 DNA: TGTGCCAGCAGTCCCGTAGCGCCGGGACAGGGGCCAGATACGCAGTATTTT

V gene: TRBV14
clone size: .
J gene: TRBJ2-7
D gene: .
CDR3 length: 14
CDR3 protein: CASSQEDASYEQYF
CDR3 DNA: TGTGCCAGCAGCCAAGAAGACGCCTCCTACGAGCAGTACTTC

V gene: TRBV5-6
clone size: .
J gene: TRBJ2-3
D gene: .
CDR3 length: 16
CDR3 protein: CASSSYGGGFADTQYF
CDR3 DNA: TGTGCCAGCAGCTCCTACGGAGGAGGGTTTGCAGATACGCAGTATTTT

V gene: TRBV5-4
clone size: .
J gene: TRBJ2-5
D gene: TRBD2
CDR3 length: 15
CDR3 protein: CASSYGLAGVETQYF
CDR3 DNA: TGTGCCAGCAGCTACGGACTAGCGGGGGTAGAGACCCAGTACTTC

V gene: TRBV29-1
clone size: .
J gene: TRBJ2-3
D gene: .
CDR3 length: 13
CDR3 protein: CSVVVSLGDTQYF
CDR3 DNA: TGCAGCGTTGTGGTGTCTTTGGGAGATACGCAGTATTTT

V gene: TRBV29-1
clone size: .
J gene: TRBJ1-1
D gene: TRBD1
CDR3 length: 12
CDR3 protein: CSVKGANTEAFF
CDR3 DNA: TGCAGCGTCAAGGGGGCAAACACTGAAGCTTTCTTT

V gene: TRBV7-9
clone size: .
J gene: TRBJ2-3
D gene: TRBD2
CDR3 length: 16
CDR3 protein: CASSLGTIGATDTQYF
CDR3 DNA: TGTGCCAGCAGTTTAGGGACTATCGGAGCCACAGATACGCAGTATTTT

V gene: TRBV6-5
clone size: .
J gene: TRBJ2-4
D gene: .
CDR3 length: 15
CDR3 protein: CASSYGGASRYIQCF
CDR3 DNA: TGTGCCAGCAGTTACGGAGGGGCTAGCCGGTACATTCAGTGCTTC